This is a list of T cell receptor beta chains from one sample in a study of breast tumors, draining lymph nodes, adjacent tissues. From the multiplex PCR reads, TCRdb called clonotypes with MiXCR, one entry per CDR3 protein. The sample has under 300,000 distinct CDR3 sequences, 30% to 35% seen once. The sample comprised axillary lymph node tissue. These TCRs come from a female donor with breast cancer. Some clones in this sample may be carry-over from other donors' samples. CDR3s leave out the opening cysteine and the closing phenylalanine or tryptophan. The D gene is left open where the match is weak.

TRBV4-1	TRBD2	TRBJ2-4	ASSQDRGGAQNIQY
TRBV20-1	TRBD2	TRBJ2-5	SARTGLAGPGETQY
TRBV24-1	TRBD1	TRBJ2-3	ADRGRPDTQY
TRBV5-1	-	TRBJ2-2	ASSKDRELF
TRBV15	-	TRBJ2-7	ATSRGRPPYEQY
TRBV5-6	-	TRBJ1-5	AGSLSNQPQH
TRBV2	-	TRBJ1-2	ASSIAGGGNYGYT
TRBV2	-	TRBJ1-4	ASKGGQGNEKLF
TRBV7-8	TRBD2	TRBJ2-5	ASSPTGLAETQY
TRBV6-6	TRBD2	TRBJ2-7	ASSPSGSAHEQY